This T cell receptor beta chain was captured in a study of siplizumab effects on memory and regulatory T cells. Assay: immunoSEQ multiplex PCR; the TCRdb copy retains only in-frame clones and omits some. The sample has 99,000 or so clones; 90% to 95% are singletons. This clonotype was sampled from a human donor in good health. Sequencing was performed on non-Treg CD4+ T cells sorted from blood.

The DNA for the CDR3 is TGTGCCTGCCCGGACAGGGACTATGGCTACACCTTC. Translating gives CACPDRDYGYTF. The J gene is TRBJ1-2, the V gene TRBV30; TRBD1 aligns across 8 bases. CDR3 length equals 12 residues. The V segment lost 6 bases and the J segment 3 bases; nucleotides outside the gene matches: 3. In germline, CDR1 is GTSNPN, CDR2 SVGIG (reference sequence).